This T cell receptor beta chain was recorded in a study of PD-L1 blockade in urothelial cancer. Study context: Atezolizumab, begun by patients at some point between 2013 and 2014, was given at 1,200 mg intravenously every 3 weeks.

The V end was cut by 3 bases, the J end by 5 bases, with 10 bases between. The CDR3 has 14 residues. CDR1 is SGHTA and CDR2 is FQGTGA in the germline V gene. As for time point: peripheral blood 6 weeks after treatment start. This clone occurred a few times. Generated by immunoSEQ multiplex PCR, the TCRdb table keeps only in-frame clones and is missing some. The data contain about 91,000 clones, 70% to 90% of them singletons. The genes are TRBV7-3 and TRBJ2-2; D may be TRBD2 (6 bases). The receptor was isolated from a man in his sixties or seventies with urothelial cancer. The source was PBMCs, collected around atezolizumab (anti-PD-L1) treatment. DNA for the CDR3: TGTGCCAGCAGCTTGGGACTGAAGACCGGGGAGCTGTTTTTT. It encodes CASSLGLKTGELFF.